One sample yielded the 14 T cell receptor beta chains listed below, sequenced in a study of blood T cells in healthy people across ages (dated by TCRdb to 2014 to 2015). To prepare the library, 5' RACE was applied. Sequenced using an Illumina HiSeq 2500. A second PCR of roughly 7 to 11 cycles was performed with a sample-barcoded 5' primer and a J-beta primer mix. Clones were called with MiXCR by TCRdb after fastp trimmed the public reads at Q25, and only in-frame beta chains were retained. All rows with the same CDR3 protein become a single entry with the most common DNA and genes. This sample lists 650,000 to 800,000 distinct CDR3 sequences; under 55% were detected once. The ten largest clonotypes hold 15% to 25% of the sample. The sample taken for sequencing was blood. These receptors were collected from a man between 60 and 75 years old in good health.

The rearrangement joins TRBV2 to TRBJ1-5, with D perhaps TRBD1 (6 bases). CDR3 length equals 15 residues. V lost 6 bases and J lost 4, with 16 bases in between. Germline loops: CDR1 SNHLY, CDR2 FYNNEI. The CDR3 region is CASRPQGVRNQPQHF. DNA for the CDR3: TGTGCCAGCAGACCACAGGGTGTGAGAAATCAGCCCCAGCATTTT.

The chain links TRBV7-2 to TRBJ2-4; D is unclear. The CDR3 loop spans 17 amino acids. Per the germline V gene, CDR1 is SGHTA and CDR2 is FQGNSA. V was clipped by 1 base and J by 4 bases, with 17 bases between them. The CDR3 loop is CASSLGARSPLKNIQYF. CDR3 in DNA: TGTGCCAGCAGCTTAGGAGCCAGATCCCCCTTAAAAAACATTCAGTACTTC. The full variable domain, its missing parts supplied by reference TRBV7-2 and TRBJ2-4, is GAGVSQSPSNKVTEKGKDVELRCDPISGHTALYWYRQSLGQGLEFLIYFQGNSAPDKSGLPSDRFSAERTGGSVSTLTIQRTQQEDSAVYLCASSLGARSPLKNIQYFGAGTRLSVL.

CDR3 sequence (DNA): TGTGCCAGCAGAGGGATTGCTAACTATGGCTACACCTTC. Amino acids: CASRGIANYGYTF. The rearrangement joins TRBV12-3 or TRBV12-4 to TRBJ1-2; D unresolved. This CDR3 has 13 amino acids. Between the trimmed V and J ends, which lost 6 bases and 0 bases, there was a span of 8 bases.

The genes are TRBV7-2 and TRBJ2-1, with unresolved D. Germline CDR1 SGHTA, CDR2 FQGNSA. This CDR3 has 14 amino acids. V dropped 4 bases and J dropped 8 bases, with 15 bases sitting between them. CDR3 nucleotide sequence: TGTGCCAGCAGCTCTATTACCCTGTTGGATGAGCAGTTCTTC. Translated: CASSSITLLDEQFF.

The chain couples TRBV6-1 to TRBJ2-7; a weak D match, TRBD1 (5 bases). The closer fit of TRBJ2-5 to the DNA end suggests the J call may be wrong. The CDR3 contains 15 residues. CDR1 is MNHNS, CDR2 SASEGT, per germline. The CDR3 DNA reads as TGTGCCAGCAGTGAACGACAGAACAAAAAAGAGACCCAGTACTTC. Translation gives CASSERQNKKETQYF.

In this sample, this clonotype turned up a few times. This could be a read error, since a much larger clone is one nucleotide away. V is TRBV12-3 or TRBV12-4 and J is TRBJ2-5, with 8 nucleotides matching TRBD1. The ends lost 3 bases at V and 5 bases at J; junction bases unmatched: 5. The CDR3 extends over 14 amino acids. The CDR3 DNA is TGTGCCAGCAGTTTTGCCAACAGGGGGGAGACCCAGTACTTC. Its translation: CASSFANRGETQYF.

This rearrangement joins TRBV4-2 to TRBJ2-7; unclear D gene. The CDR3 runs 15 residues. V was shortened by 2 bases and J by 2 bases, with 13 bases between the two germline ends. Germline CDR1 is LGHNA and CDR2 is YNFKEQ. In DNA, the CDR3 is TGTGCCAGCAGCCAAAATTATGACGGACCCTACGAGCAGTACTTC. Translated, it gives CASSQNYDGPYEQYF.

This clonotype was seen a few times. The chain carries TRBV20-1 and TRBJ2-7, with D perhaps TRBD1 (6 bases). The CDR3 contains 14 residues. Germline loops: CDR1 DFQATT, CDR2 SNEGSKA (reference sequence). Trimming removed 3 bases at V and 3 bases at J, with 15 bases between. The CDR3 nucleotides read TGCAGTGCTAGTCGGACAGTCCTACGCTACGAGCAGTACTTC. The encoded protein is CSASRTVLRYEQYF.

This rearrangement joins TRBV24-1 to TRBJ2-1; perhaps D is TRBD1 or TRBD2 (5 bases each). V lost 4 bases, J lost 5 bases, and 11 bases lay in between. This CDR3 has 14 residues. Per the germline V gene, CDR1 is KGHDR and CDR2 is SFDVKD. The CDR3 sequence is CATSEPGRNNEQFF. The CDR3 bases are TGTGCCACCAGTGAACCGGGACGAAACAATGAGCAGTTCTTC.

The J gene is TRBJ2-2, the V gene TRBV5-4; D not certain. V lost 4 bases, J lost 8 bases, and 12 bases lay in between. CDR1 is SGHNT, CDR2 YYREEE, per germline (reference sequence). The length of the CDR3 is 13 residues. For the CDR3, the DNA is TGTGCCAGCAGCCCGAACCTGATTGGGGAGCTGTTTTTT. As protein: CASSPNLIGELFF.

The gene calls are TRBV12-3 or TRBV12-4 and TRBJ1-2; the D gene is possibly TRBD1 (5 bases). This CDR3 contains 13 residues. Trimming shortened V by 5 bases and J by 3 bases, and 10 bases separated the two germline ends. The CDR3 DNA follows: TGTGCCAGCAGTGTCAGGGAGGACTATGGCTACACCTTC. Translated, it gives CASSVREDYGYTF.

The chain uses TRBV12-3 or TRBV12-4 and TRBJ2-2; maybe TRBD2 (7 bases). V lost 5 bases and J 5 bases, leaving 15 bases between the germline ends. The CDR3 spans 15 residues. The DNA for the CDR3 is TGTGCCAGCAGTCCTGGGGGGGGGCCTACCGGGGAGCTGTTTTTT. Protein: CASSPGGGPTGELFF.

On this clonotype itself: A much larger clone sits a single nucleotide away, making a read error possible. The gene calls are TRBV29-1 and TRBJ2-5; TRBD2 aligns across 10 bases. The V and J ends lost 0 bases and 3 bases, in that order; junction bases with no gene match: 1. CDR1 SQVTM and CDR2 ANQGSEA come from the germline V gene. The CDR3 covers 14 residues. Here the CDR3 DNA reads TGCAGCGTTGAAGAGGGGACTAGCGAAGAGACCCAGTACTTC. This encodes CSVEEGTSEETQYF.

This clonotype was picked up one time. The rearrangement uses TRBV20-1 and TRBJ1-2, with 7 bases matching TRBD1. CDR3 length: 13 residues. J gave up 8 bases and V 6 bases, and 12 bases lay outside the gene matches. Germline V gene data show CDR1 as DFQATT and CDR2 as SNEGSKA (reference sequence). The CDR3 DNA is TGCAGTGCAACCGGGACAGTGAGTCGGGGCTACACCTTC. This gives the protein CSATGTVSRGYTF.